Sequencing of this TCR beta chain was carried out in a study of T cells in Graves' hyperthyroidism and ophthalmopathy. Patients showing uncontrolled infection, other autoimmune disease, pregnancy or lactation were ineligible. 10 ml fresh peripheral blood yielded the PBMCs. Germline CDR1 and CDR2: SGHTA and FQGNSA. The V gene lost 1 base and the J gene lost 6 bases, with 10 bases spanning the gap. CDR3 length equals 15 residues. Template material for amplifying TCR beta CDR3 regions consisted of RNA transcripts. HTBI primers were employed in a first-round RT-PCR of the TCR CDR3. TCRdb processed the multiplex PCR reads anew with MiXCR; each CDR3 protein has one entry. The data hold hundreds of thousands of distinct CDR3 sequences, with 14% observed a single time.

The V gene is TRBV7-2, the J gene TRBJ1-6; D perhaps matches TRBD1 (6 bases). This TCR was recovered from a woman younger than 30 with Graves' hyperthyroidism. The source material was blood. The CDR3 DNA reads TGTGCCAGCAGCTTAGGAGGACAGACTAATTCACCCCTCCACTTT. It yields the protein CASSLGGQTNSPLHF.